This T cell receptor beta chain was identified during a study of technical replicates of blood from four donors. The table came from immunoSEQ multiplex PCR; TCRdb's copy has only in-frame clones and leaves some out. Of tens of thousands of clones detected, 94% appear once; the ten largest clones hold approximately 0.2%. The J segment lost 1 base and the V segment lost 2 bases, leaving 2 bases of the junction unmatched. The CDR3 totals 16 residues. Germline V gives CDR1 SGHNT, CDR2 YYREEE (reference sequence). This chain connects TRBV5-4 to TRBJ2-2; 10 positions match TRBD2. The TCR sequence derives from a human donor in good health. Sequencing input: T cells isolated from PBMCs. The CDR3 region has the DNA TGTGCCAGCAGCTTTGCTAGCGGGGGGAACACCGGGGAGCTGTTTTTT. Translated: CASSFASGGNTGELFF.